These T cell receptor beta chains were read from a single sample in a study of PD-1 blockade in classical Hodgkin lymphoma. Sequencing was performed with immunoSEQ multiplex PCR; in TCRdb, only in-frame clones are kept and a portion is missing. The sample includes tens of thousands of clones, roughly four fifths seen only once; the top ten take approximately 35%. Here the sequenced sample was peripheral blood mononuclear cells (PBMCs), taken at baseline. These receptors were obtained from a human donor with classical Hodgkin lymphoma. Each CDR3 is given without its conserved first and last residue. Clone size appears in some rows only: once, few, many, or a class for an expanded clone.

v_call	cdr3_length	clone_size	cdr3_aa
TRBV6-1	9	.	ASGNKNIQY
TRBV6-6	11	once	ASSPTGNTEAF
TRBV11-2	11	.	ASSFGGGETQY
TRBV18	10	.	ASSPGGNTIY
TRBV7-2	11	.	ASRSGNQETQY
TRBV6-5	14	.	ASSYSWTLSYNEQF
TRBV2	10	.	ASSEQGNGYT
TRBV10-3	12	.	AIRTGTGDIEAF
TRBV29-1	10	few	SGSGQGTFAF
TRBV9	11	.	ASSATDWAAGY
TRBV7-2	11	.	ASSLYTDNEQF
TRBV4-3	18	.	ASSQDHGSISGGLRNEQF
TRBV7-2	13	once	ASSPQPAANTEAF
TRBV28	15	.	ASSPRSGTSLYNEQF
TRBV7-9	13	.	ASSSQGTRGNTIY
TRBV28	14	.	ASSLVAGGTYNEQF
TRBV7-2	9	few	ASSFESEAF
TRBV4-2	12	.	ASSLYTSGYEQY
TRBV6-1	13	.	ASRDTQGVAYGYT
TRBV10-3	13	.	AISEPSAGNTEAF
TRBV18	11	.	ASSPVYDQPQH
TRBV6-5	12	once	ASSYAGASSPLH
TRBV6-6	10	.	ASTDSHYEQY
TRBV10-3	11	once	AISGTANQPQH
TRBV19	11	.	ASSISWEETQY
TRBV7-7	15	.	ASSLVNGRDSNYGYT
TRBV6-1	12	.	ASTPGPLNNEQF
TRBV11-1	12	.	ASSLETDSYGYT
TRBV7-3	11	.	ASSSHPLETQY
TRBV5-1	16	.	ASSILKPGLAGTDTQY
TRBV14	14	.	ASSSHHGGAENEQF
TRBV18	11	.	ASSPTGGDEQF
TRBV5-4	11	.	ASSFDRNYGYT
TRBV30	12	.	AWSPLGGGETQY